This TCR beta chain was recovered during a study of blood T cells in healthy people across ages. For the second PCR, which ran for roughly 6 to 12 cycles, a sample-barcoded 5' primer and a J-beta primer mix were used. Using its own MiXCR run on the 5' RACE reads, TCRdb lists one record per CDR3 protein. In the table there are 870,000 or so distinct CDR3 sequences, 29% of which are singletons. V was cut by 0 bases and J by 3 bases, with 11 bases left in between. CDR3 length: 15 amino acids. Germline assignment: CDR1 SGHTA and CDR2 FQGNSA. The table lists this clonotype with many counts. The TCR was taken from a woman older than 75 in good health. The source material was blood. This chain links TRBV7-2 with TRBJ1-2; D might be TRBD1 (5 bases). This chain's CDR3 is CASSLAGGQDYGYTF. CDR3 bases: TGTGCCAGCAGCTTAGCGGGGGGTCAAGACTATGGCTACACCTTC.